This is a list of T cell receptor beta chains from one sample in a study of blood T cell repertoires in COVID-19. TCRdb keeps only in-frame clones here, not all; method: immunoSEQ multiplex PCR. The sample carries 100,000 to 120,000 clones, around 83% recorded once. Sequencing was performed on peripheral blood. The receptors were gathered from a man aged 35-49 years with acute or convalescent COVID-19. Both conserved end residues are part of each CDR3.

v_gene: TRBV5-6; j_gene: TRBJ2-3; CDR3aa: CASKELGPGTDTQYF
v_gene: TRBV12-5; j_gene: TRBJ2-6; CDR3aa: CASGLGGAGANVLTF
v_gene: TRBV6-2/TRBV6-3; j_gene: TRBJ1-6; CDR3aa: CASSSRNPSTSPLHF
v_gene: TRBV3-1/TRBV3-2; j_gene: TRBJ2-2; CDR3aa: CASSHGQGNTGELFF
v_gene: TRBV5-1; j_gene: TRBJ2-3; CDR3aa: CASRLDRDSTQYF
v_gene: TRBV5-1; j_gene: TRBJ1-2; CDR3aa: CASSLAGGASIYTF
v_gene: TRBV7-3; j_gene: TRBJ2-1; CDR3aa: CASSRNSGLSYNEQFF
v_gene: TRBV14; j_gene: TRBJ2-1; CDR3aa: CASSQVPFKRGGAEQFF
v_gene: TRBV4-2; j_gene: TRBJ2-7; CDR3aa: CASSQPAGTSGGEQYF
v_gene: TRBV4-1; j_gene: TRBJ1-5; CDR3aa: CASSQGSLSNQPQHF
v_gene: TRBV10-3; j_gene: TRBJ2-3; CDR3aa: CAISEVGSTDTQYF
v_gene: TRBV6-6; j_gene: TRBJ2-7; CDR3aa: CASSYVAASYEQYF
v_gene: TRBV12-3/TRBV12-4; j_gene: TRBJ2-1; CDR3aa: CASSPEQGVEQFF
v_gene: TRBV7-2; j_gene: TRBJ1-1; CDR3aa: CASSLGHLNTEAFF
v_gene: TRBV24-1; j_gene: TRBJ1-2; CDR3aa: CATSLEGDTGYTF
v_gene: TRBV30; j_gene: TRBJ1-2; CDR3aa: CAWSVTGYYGYTF
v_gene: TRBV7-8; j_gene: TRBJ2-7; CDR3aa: CASSLLGAQGGYEQYF
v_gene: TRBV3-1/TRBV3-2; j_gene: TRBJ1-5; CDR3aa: CASSQDRGSNQPQHF
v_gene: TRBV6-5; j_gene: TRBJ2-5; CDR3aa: CASSYGLAGGQETQYF
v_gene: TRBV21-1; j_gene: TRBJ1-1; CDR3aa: CASSKWQATVFGSFF
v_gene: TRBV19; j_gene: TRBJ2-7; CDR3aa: CASSRPLGSYEQYF
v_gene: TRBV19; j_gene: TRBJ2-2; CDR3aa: CASSRGLAGSGELFF
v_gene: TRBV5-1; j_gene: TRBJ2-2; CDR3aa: CASSLEGLAQNTGELFF
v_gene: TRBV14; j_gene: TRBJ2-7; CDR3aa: CASSQDQGYYYEQYF
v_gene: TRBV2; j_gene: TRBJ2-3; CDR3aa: CASSGGGKVDLAADTQYF
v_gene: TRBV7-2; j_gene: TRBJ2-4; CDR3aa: CASSFERGLLAKNIQYF
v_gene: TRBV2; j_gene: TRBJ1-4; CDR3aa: CASRPGFGNEKLFF
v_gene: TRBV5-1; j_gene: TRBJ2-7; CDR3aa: CASSPGSAREYEQYF
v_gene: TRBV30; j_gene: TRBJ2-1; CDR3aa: CAWSVPQIRNEQFF
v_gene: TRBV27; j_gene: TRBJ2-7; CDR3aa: CASSLGTQAYEQYF
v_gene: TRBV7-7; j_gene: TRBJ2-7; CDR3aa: CASSSLAGGLGEQYF
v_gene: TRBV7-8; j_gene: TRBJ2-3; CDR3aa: CASSRGLSTDTQYF
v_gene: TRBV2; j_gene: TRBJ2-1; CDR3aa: CASSEQGVEQFF
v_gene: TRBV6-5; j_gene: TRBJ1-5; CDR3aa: CASTWTTDSNQPQHF
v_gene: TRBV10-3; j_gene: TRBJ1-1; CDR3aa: CAILIQGQPFF
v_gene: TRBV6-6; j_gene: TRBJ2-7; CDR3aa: CATNTGVLARVEQYF